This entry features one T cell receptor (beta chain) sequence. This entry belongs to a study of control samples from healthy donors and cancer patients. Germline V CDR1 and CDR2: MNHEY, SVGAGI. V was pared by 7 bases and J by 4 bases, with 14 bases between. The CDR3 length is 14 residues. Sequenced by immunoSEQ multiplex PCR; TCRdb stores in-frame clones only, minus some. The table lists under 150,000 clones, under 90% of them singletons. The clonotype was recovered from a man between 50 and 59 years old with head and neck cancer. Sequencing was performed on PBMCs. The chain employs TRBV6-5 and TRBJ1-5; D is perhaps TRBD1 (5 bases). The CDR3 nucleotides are TGTGCCAGCACCTCAGGGACCGGTAATCAGCCCCAGCATTTT. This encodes CASTSGTGNQPQHF.